This TCR beta chain was sequenced for a study of cytomegalovirus exposure and HLA in healthy donors. As to this clone: Its antigen is as yet unknown.

Clones were sequenced by immunoSEQ multiplex PCR, and TCRdb holds only the in-frame ones, with some missing. Here the sample spans under 300,000 clones, approximately 83% being singletons. Points from the study as a whole: A subsequent analysis found that TCR clusters from the first cohort also tended to co-occur in the approximately 110 validation repertoires, with approximately 95% of cluster scores above 0.

CDR1 MNHEY and CDR2 SMNVEV come from the germline V gene (reference sequence). J lost 2 bases, V lost 6 bases, and 7 bases had no gene match. The CDR3 is made up of 15 amino acids. The receptor's source is a woman aged 18-35 years in good health and CMV-seronegative. The sequenced material came from PBMCs. V and J are TRBV27 and TRBJ2-7, with 10 bases identical to TRBD1. The CDR3 nucleotides read TGTGCCAGCAGCCCGTCCGGGACAGGGGCCTACGAGCAGTACTTC. The encoded protein is CASSPSGTGAYEQYF.